The sequence of this T cell receptor beta chain was determined in a study of cytomegalovirus exposure and HLA in healthy donors. Study-wide findings and caveats: It was reportedly the case that the classifier diagnosed cytomegalovirus status with high specificity and sensitivity.

Both 60 Vbeta primers and 13 Jbeta primers went into the PCR. The table came from immunoSEQ multiplex PCR; TCRdb's copy has only in-frame clones and leaves some out. The sample lists 95,000 to 150,000 clones, 82% occurring once. Germline V gives CDR1 MGHDK, CDR2 SYGVNS. The CDR3 covers 16 residues. V lost 7 bases, J lost 1 base, and 11 bases stayed unmatched. A note on this clone: Its antigen is still unknown.

The gene calls are TRBV25-1 and TRBJ1-1, with 8 bases that match TRBD1. This TCR came from a woman between 18 and 30 years old in good health and CMV-seronegative. Sequencing was done on a sample of PBMCs. The CDR3: CASTISLGTGNTEAFF. The CDR3 nucleotides are TGTGCCAGCACAATTTCTCTCGGGACAGGGAACACTGAAGCTTTCTTT.